The 10 T cell receptor beta chains presented below share a single source sample, sequenced in a study of CD8+ T cells in alopecia areata. Reverse transcribed after extraction, RNA yielded cDNA as the sequencing template. Measured with immunoSEQ multiplex PCR; TCRdb has only the in-frame clones, and not every one. The sample holds more than 250,000 clones, and no clone turns up only once. The pooled cutaneous lymph node cells were sorted using several markers (CD4, CD8alpha, NKG2D, NKG2ACE and others). Sequences were obtained from CD4+ T cells sorted from a lymph node. These receptors were collected from a C3H/HeJ mouse with alopecia areata. The mice in this strain carry MHC haplotype H2-k.

This clone was counted only a few times. The genes and germline here are from mouse. The DNA read from the CDR3 is TGTGCCAGCAGTGATGCCTCCCAGGGGGCAGAC. Protein product: CASSDASQGAD. The full CDR3 protein is CASSDASQGADTQYF. V usage is TRBV13-1 and J usage is TRBJ2-5; TRBD1 matches at 8 bases. The CDR3 goes on 4 residues after the read ends, and that part is filled in from the germline J gene. Germline CDR1 reads NSHNY; CDR2 reads SYGAGN. The CDR3 loop spans 15 amino acids.

Turning to this clone: Gene names and germline refer to mouse. The read comes to an end 4 residues before the CDR3 does, leaving the germline J gene to fill in the end. Other DNA sequences of this sample code for an identical CDR3. This rearrangement joins TRBV19 to TRBJ1-1; 7 nucleotides agree with TRBD1. The CDR3 has 14 amino acids. Trimming cost V 5 bases and J 0 bases; bases outside gene matches: 4. Germline-derived CDR1 and CDR2 are FNHDT and SITEND (reference sequence). The DNA read from the CDR3 is TGTGCCAGCAGAAGACAGGGCGCAAACACA. Amino acid sequence: CASRRQGANT. The entire CDR3 is CASRRQGANTEVFF. Supplemented by reference TRBV19 and TRBJ1-1, the full variable domain reads GGIITQTPKFLIGQEGQKLTLKCQQNFNHDTMYWYRQDSGKGLRLIYYSITENDLQKGDLSEGYDASREKKSSFSLTVTSAQKNEMAVFLCASRRQGANTEVFFGKGTRLTVV.

This clone was seen only a few times. Gene names and germline match the mouse. Partial CDR3 DNA: TGTGCCAGCAGTGATGCAAAGAATTCGCCC. This sequence encodes CASSDAKNSP. The full CDR3 protein is CASSDAKNSPLYF. This chain links TRBV13-1 with TRBJ1-6; D gene unclear. Coverage ceases 3 residues before the CDR3 finishes, and the germline J gene fills in the end. TRBJ1-6 is designated an ORF whose function remains uncertain. V shed 0 bases and J shed 7 bases, with 5 bases lying between them. Germline CDR1 and CDR2: NSHNY and SYGAGN. The CDR3 is 13 residues long.

This clone was picked up a small number of times. The germline and genes are mouse ones. Read coverage stops 4 residues before the CDR3 terminus; the germline J gene supplies the remainder. The genes are TRBV1 and TRBJ2-3; 10 nucleotides align to TRBD2. Per germline, CDR1 NSQYPW and CDR2 LRSPGD (reference sequence). J lost 0 bases, V lost 2 bases, and 5 bases had no gene match. The CDR3 is made up of 17 amino acids. This CDR3 is CTCSAQTGGNSAETLYF. The DNA read from the CDR3 is TGCACCTGCAGTGCACAGACTGGGGGGAATAGTGCAGAA.

This clone turned up a few times. Gene labels here are mouse ones. The sequence runs out 4 residues before the end of the CDR3; the remainder is reconstructed from the germline J gene. The rearrangement links TRBV31 to TRBJ2-1; 7 bases fit TRBD1. Germline loops: CDR1 GKSSPN, CDR2 SITVG. The CDR3 consists of 14 residues. J lost 2 bases, V lost 0 bases, and 1 base had no gene match. CDR3 bases read: TGTGCCTGGAGTCTCACAGGGGACTATGCT. Its translation: CAWSLTGDYA. The whole CDR3 protein reads CAWSLTGDYAEQFF.

This clone was found a few times. Mouse gene names and germline throughout. Read data end 3 residues before the CDR3 end; the end is taken from the germline J gene. This chain connects TRBV19 to TRBJ1-6; unclear D gene. TRBJ1-6 is identified as an open reading frame with a role that is uncertain. From germline, CDR1 is FNHDT and CDR2 SITEND (reference sequence). The CDR3 sequence is 15 residues long. V lost 4 bases to trimming and J lost 0 bases, with 8 bases between them. Incomplete CDR3 DNA: TGTGCCAGCAGTCGACTGAATTCCTATAATTCGCCC. Translating gives CASSRLNSYNSP. The full CDR3 is CASSRLNSYNSPLYF.

This clone occurred a few times. Gene names are the mouse ones. The read gets to within 4 residues of the CDR3 end, and the germline J gene fills in the rest. The rearrangement joins TRBV19 to TRBJ2-1; 8 bases are shared with TRBD1. Germline loops: CDR1 FNHDT, CDR2 SITEND (reference sequence). The V gene end was trimmed by 5 bases and the J gene end by 5 bases; junction bases not matched to a gene: 6. The CDR3 is 14 residues long. The CDR3 bases that were read are TGTGCCAGCAGCGAGCGGACAGGGAATGCT. Translation: CASSERTGNA. The whole CDR3 sequence is CASSERTGNAEQFF.

This clone was found a few times. Mouse germline and gene names are used. The read gets to within 4 residues of the CDR3 end, and the germline J gene fills in the rest. This rearrangement joins TRBV13-2 to TRBJ2-2; D remains ambiguous. Germline V gene lookup returns CDR1 NNHNN and CDR2 SYGAGS (reference sequence). This CDR3 has 15 residues. V lost 0 bases and J lost 0, with 6 bases in between. CDR3 amino acids: CASGDASANTGQLYF. The covered CDR3 bases are TGTGCCAGCGGTGATGCTTCTGCAAACACCGGG.

About this clone itself: Gene names are the mouse ones. The covered CDR3 bases are TGTGCCAGCAGTGGGGACTGGGGGGCCCAAGAC. It specifies CASSGDWGAQD. The full CDR3 protein reads CASSGDWGAQDTQYF. The chain combines TRBV19 with TRBJ2-5; TRBD2 agrees at 12 bases. The CDR3 end is not reached by the read, which stops 4 residues before it; the germline J gene fills it in. Germline CDR1 FNHDT, CDR2 SITEND (reference sequence). The trim removed 4 bases at V and 2 bases at J, leaving 2 bases unmatched. This CDR3 contains 15 residues.

This clone has only a few counts. Genes and germline are mouse. The read ends 4 residues shy of where the CDR3 ends; the end is completed using the germline J gene. V and J are TRBV19 and TRBJ2-1; D perhaps matches TRBD1 (5 bases). There are 13 residues in the CDR3. From germline, CDR1 is FNHDT and CDR2 SITEND (reference sequence). Trimming took off 5 bases at V and 3 bases at J, with 9 bases between the two ends. The CDR3 sequence is CASSGQPYAEQFF. The DNA read from the CDR3 is TGTGCCAGCAGCGGACAACCCTATGCT.